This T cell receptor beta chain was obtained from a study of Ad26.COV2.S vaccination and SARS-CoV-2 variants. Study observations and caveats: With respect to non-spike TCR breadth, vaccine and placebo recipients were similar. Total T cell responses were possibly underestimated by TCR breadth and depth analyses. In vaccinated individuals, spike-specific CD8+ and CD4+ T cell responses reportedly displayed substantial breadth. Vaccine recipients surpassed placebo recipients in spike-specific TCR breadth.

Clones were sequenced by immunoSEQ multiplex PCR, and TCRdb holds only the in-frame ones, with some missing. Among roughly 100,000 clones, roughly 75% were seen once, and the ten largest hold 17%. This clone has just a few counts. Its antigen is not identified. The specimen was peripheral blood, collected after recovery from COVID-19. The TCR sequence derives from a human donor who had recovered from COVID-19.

The CDR3 sequence is CASSQETGMDSPLHF. The CDR3 nucleotides read TGTGCCAGCAGCCAAGAAACAGGGATGGATTCACCCCTCCACTTT. The chain links TRBV4-2 to TRBJ1-6; weak D call: TRBD1 (6 bases). The V gene's germline CDR1 is LGHNA and CDR2 YNFKEQ. The CDR3 totals 15 residues. V was pared by 0 bases and J by 8 bases, with 11 bases between.